This T cell receptor beta chain was recorded in a study of a mutant IDH1 vaccine in newly diagnosed glioma. Study-wide background: Patients were pretreated with radiotherapy, temozolomide, or both, mostly both. Whole-study results and caveats: Pseudoprogression apparently lacked any relation to changes in top peripheral T cell clonotypes. Immune responses induced by the vaccine were seen in 80% to 95% of patients, spanning multiple MHC alleles.

Repertoires were generated with immunoSEQ multiplex PCR, while TCRdb's copy carries only in-frame clones and drops some. Found here are 70,000 or so clones, 65% to 85% of them singletons; the top ten hold about 4.8%. This CDR3 has 15 amino acids. The V gene's germline CDR1 is MNHNY and CDR2 SVGAGI (reference sequence). Trimming at V came to 6 bases and at J to 4 bases, leaving 6 bases not matched to a gene. As to this clone: Antigen unknown.

The time point denotes: baseline, week 1 (first vaccination visit). Described treatment: pre-vaccination baseline after standard-of-care therapy. V gene TRBV6-6 combines with J gene TRBJ1-5; 10 bases map to TRBD1. The sequencing used peripheral blood mononuclear cells (PBMCs), collected from a glioma patient treated with radiotherapy, temozolomide or both. The clonotype comes from a woman aged 18-29 years with glioma. Some clones in this sample may be carry-over from other donors' samples. CDR3: CASRTDRGRNQPQHF. The CDR3 DNA sequence: TGTGCCAGCAGAACAGACAGGGGGCGGAATCAGCCCCAGCATTTT.